The present T cell receptor (beta chain) was sequenced within a study of PD-L1 blockade in urothelial cancer. General observations from the study: TCR clonality was measured in pretreatment peripheral blood. Clonality below the median predicted better survival. Patients who had durable benefit saw their tumor-associated blood clones expand more at 3 weeks.

Germline V gives CDR1 SGHTA, CDR2 FQGNSA. With 6 bases clipped from V and 4 bases from J, the junction kept 4 bases outside the gene matches. The CDR3 has 15 amino acids. Noted time point: pretreatment peripheral blood. The table lists this clone with a few counts. Its antigen is undetermined. Method: immunoSEQ multiplex PCR; TCRdb's copy keeps in-frame clones and lacks some. The sample contains some 74,000 clones, roughly 80% of which appear only once. The clonotype was recovered from a man in his forties with urothelial cancer. The material was PBMCs, obtained around atezolizumab (anti-PD-L1) treatment. V gene TRBV7-2 combines with J gene TRBJ2-2, with 11 bases matching TRBD2. The CDR3 DNA reads TGTGCCAGCAGAGTAGCGGGAGGGCCCACCGGGGAGCTGTTTTTT. This sequence encodes CASRVAGGPTGELFF.